This TCR beta chain appears in the sequencing data of a study of blood T cell repertoires in COVID-19. Study-level background: Material from acute and convalescent COVID-19 was sourced from the United States, Italy and Spain. T cells, B-cell-depleted T cells, or PBMCs supplied cDNA or gDNA.

Germline CDR1 and CDR2: LGHNA and YSLEER. CDR3 length: 15 residues. Trimming removed 1 base from V and 5 bases from J; junction bases left unmatched: 3. This clone is a singleton in its sample. The authors' processing: From reference gene primer amplification, estimates of nucleated cell counts were derived. Method: immunoSEQ multiplex PCR; TCRdb's copy keeps in-frame clones and lacks some. That table furnishes V, J and clone size, whereas the DNA furnished D and trimming. The sample carries about 70,000 clones, 87% recorded once. This sequence was found in a woman aged 80 or over with active or convalescent COVID-19. The sample consisted of peripheral blood. The genes are TRBV4-3 and TRBJ2-7; 12 nucleotides agree with TRBD2. The CDR3, as DNA: TGCGCCAGCAGCCAAGTCACTAGCGGGGGGCACGAGCAGTACTTC. Its translation: CASSQVTSGGHEQYF.